The 24 T cell receptor beta chains reported below all come from one sample, sequenced in a study of blood T cells in healthy people across ages. Primers used in a second PCR of roughly 6 to 12 cycles were a sample-barcoded 5' primer and a J-beta primer mix. TCRdb re-analysed the 5' RACE reads in MiXCR, keeping a single row per CDR3 protein. The sample lists 550,000 to 600,000 distinct CDR3 sequences, 25% to 30% occurring once. The material sequenced was blood. The receptors come from a woman aged 70-85 years in good health.

The gene calls are TRBV20-1 and TRBJ1-1, with D unresolved. V was trimmed by 4 bases and J by 11 bases, leaving 20 bases between them. The germline gives CDR1 DFQATT, CDR2 SNEGSKA (reference sequence). This CDR3 spans 13 amino acids. The CDR3 DNA reads as TGCAGTGCTATCGCCTTTACCCGCCGCGAGGCTTTCTTT. Amino acid sequence: CSAIAFTRREAFF.

This clonotype was observed a few times. This sequence joins TRBV4-2 and TRBJ1-2, with a possible D match to TRBD1 (5 bases). Deletions cut 1 base from V and 7 bases from J, with 13 bases between. The CDR3 has 14 residues. Germline assignment: CDR1 LGHNA and CDR2 YNFKEQ. CDR3 sequence: CASSQVRGDRGYTF. In DNA form, the CDR3 reads TGTGCCAGCAGCCAAGTAAGAGGGGATCGTGGCTACACCTTC.

The genes are TRBV5-6 and TRBJ2-7, with D unresolved. V was pared by 4 bases and J by 4 bases, with 15 bases between. Germline CDR1 reads SGHDT; CDR2 reads YYEEEE. The CDR3 spans 14 residues. CDR3 sequence (DNA): TGTGCCAGCAGCCCGGCAACTTTTGGGTACGAGCAGTACTTC. Translated, it gives CASSPATFGYEQYF.

The V and J genes are TRBV5-4 and TRBJ2-1; D unresolved. The J call may be faulty, since TRBJ2-5 better matches the DNA end. The CDR3 spans 13 residues. Germline CDR1 SGHNT, CDR2 YYREEE (reference sequence). The CDR3 coding sequence is TGTGCCAGCACCCTCAATCCGGAAGAGACCCAGTACTTC. Protein product: CASTLNPEETQYF.

This clonotype was counted only a few times. The chain has TRBV12-5 and TRBJ1-1; 8 positions agree with TRBD1. The CDR3 is 15 residues long. J gave up 8 bases and V 1 base, and 9 bases lay outside the gene matches. CDR1 LGHNT and CDR2 FRNRAP come from the germline V gene. CDR3 DNA sequence: TGTGCTAGTGGTTTGGGCCCACAACGACAGGGGGAAGCTTTCTTT. Protein: CASGLGPQRQGEAFF.

The chain has TRBV7-2 and TRBJ2-3; the D is unclear. The CDR3 sequence is 13 residues long. Trimming removed 5 bases at V and 4 bases at J, with 10 bases between. Looked up from germline, CDR1 is SGHTA and CDR2 is FQGNSA. The CDR3 sequence: CASSTQTPDTQYF. The CDR3 nucleotides are TGTGCCAGCAGCACGCAAACCCCAGATACGCAGTATTTT.

This clonotype appeared a few times. The chain joins TRBV6-6 to TRBJ2-3; 9 bases match TRBD2. Losses at the gene ends were 7 bases for V and 2 bases for J; bases not matched to a gene: 7. Germline V CDR1 and CDR2: MNHNY, SVGAGI (reference sequence). The CDR3 sequence is 15 residues long. CDR3 coding DNA: TGTGCCAGCACCCCGACTAGCGGAAACACAGATACGCAGTATTTT. Protein product: CASTPTSGNTDTQYF.

This clonotype showed up just a few times. V and J are TRBV11-2 and TRBJ1-4; TRBD1 matches at 11 bases. Germline-derived CDR1 and CDR2 are SGHAT and FQNNGV. The CDR3 has 16 amino acids. V was pared by 5 bases and J by 8 bases, with 10 bases of the junction left unmatched. CDR3 coding DNA: TGTGCCAGCAGCATAACCGGGACAGGGGGTAGGGAAAAACTGTTTTTT. Translated, it gives CASSITGTGGREKLFF.

This clonotype was counted only a few times. V is TRBV6-2 or TRBV6-3 and J is TRBJ2-1, with D unclear. The V gene lost 6 bases and the J gene lost 6 bases, with 12 bases spanning the gap. CDR1 is MNHEY and CDR2 is SVGEGT in the germline V gene. The CDR3 sequence is 13 residues long. The chain's CDR3 is CASSNLLSNEQFF. For the CDR3, the DNA is TGTGCCAGCAGCAACCTTCTCAGCAATGAGCAGTTCTTC.

This sequence joins TRBV7-2 and TRBJ2-2; D not certain. The germline V gene has CDR1 SGHTA and CDR2 FQGNSA. The CDR3 is 15 residues long. Deletions cut 4 bases from V and 5 bases from J, with 14 bases between. CDR3 sequence reads: CASSSPGPFTGELFF. The CDR3 bases are TGTGCCAGCAGCTCACCGGGCCCCTTTACCGGGGAGCTGTTTTTT.

V gene TRBV4-3 combines with J gene TRBJ2-6; weak D call: TRBD2 (5 bases). Germline CDR1 is LGHNA and CDR2 is YSLEER. Trimming shortened V by 0 bases and J by 0 bases, and 12 bases separated the two germline ends. The CDR3 length is 18 residues. The CDR3 nucleotides are TGCGCCAGCAGCCAAGAGAGCGGTACCCTCTCTGGGGCCAACGTCCTGACTTTC. It encodes CASSQESGTLSGANVLTF.

CDR3 protein: CASRDRTWTEAFF. For the CDR3, the DNA is TGTGCCAGCAGGGACAGGACTTGGACTGAAGCTTTCTTT. V and J are TRBV6-2 or TRBV6-3 and TRBJ1-1; 7 nucleotides match TRBD1. J was trimmed by 5 bases and V by 6 bases; bases with no gene match: 6. CDR3 length: 13 amino acids. Germline V gene sequence: CDR1 MNHEY, CDR2 SVGEGT.

This clonotype was detected only a few times. The chain has TRBV20-1 and TRBJ2-1; 7 nucleotides agree with TRBD2. CDR1 and CDR2 (germline): DFQATT, SNEGSKA (reference sequence). V shed 3 bases, J shed 10 bases, and the junction held 12 bases outside the gene matches. The CDR3 spans 14 residues. This CDR3 is CSASRGGSGGEQFF. In DNA, the CDR3 is TGCAGTGCTAGTAGGGGAGGGAGTGGGGGGGAGCAGTTCTTC.

The V gene is TRBV7-9, the J gene TRBJ2-1; 10 bases agree with TRBD2. V trimming: 0 bases; J trimming: 9 bases; junction bases outside the gene matches: 5. This CDR3 contains 15 residues. Germline V gene data show CDR1 as SEHNR and CDR2 as FQNEAQ (reference sequence). The CDR3 loop is CASSLASGGASEQFF. The CDR3, as DNA: TGTGCCAGCAGCTTAGCCAGCGGGGGGGCCAGTGAGCAGTTCTTC.

V usage is TRBV27 and J usage is TRBJ1-2; unclear D gene. Germline CDR1 MNHEY, CDR2 SMNVEV (reference sequence). The CDR3 has 16 residues. The V and J ends lost 1 base and 1 base respectively, with 13 bases between them. Here the CDR3 DNA reads TGTGCCAGCAGTTTATTCCCGGAACTTCTTAACTATGGCTACACCTTC. Its protein product is CASSLFPELLNYGYTF.

Of note for this clonotype: Sequence at one end of the junction differs from germline and may be a read error. This chain uses TRBV28 with TRBJ2-3; TRBD1 aligns across 7 bases. The CDR3 loop spans 14 amino acids. From germline, CDR1 is MDHEN and CDR2 SYDVKM. For the CDR3, the DNA is TGCGCCAGCAGTTTACAGGGGAGTATCGATACGCAGTATTTT. Its protein is CASSLQGSIDTQYF. The variable domain in full, completed from reference TRBV28 and TRBJ2-3, reads DVKVTQSSRYLVKRTGEKVFLECVQDMDHENMFWYRQDPGLGLRLIYFSYDVKMKEKGDIPEGYSVSREKKERFSLILESASTNQTSMYLCASSLQGSIDTQYFGPGTRLTVL.

V is TRBV29-1 and J is TRBJ1-2; D call uncertain. Trimming shortened V by 0 bases and J by 10 bases, and 15 bases separated the two germline ends. Germline lookup yields CDR1 SQVTM and CDR2 ANQGSEA. The CDR3 runs to 13 residues. This CDR3 reads CSVEESGWTFYTF. In nucleotides, the CDR3 is TGCAGCGTTGAAGAATCGGGCTGGACCTTCTACACCTTC.

DNA of the CDR3: TGCGCCAGCAGCCACCCGGGACAGGGTCCTTCACCCCTCCACTTT. Protein product: CASSHPGQGPSPLHF. The chain links TRBV4-1 to TRBJ1-6; 9 nucleotides align to TRBD1. The CDR3 totals 15 residues. Trimming at V came to 3 bases and at J to 9 bases, leaving 6 bases not matched to a gene. The V gene's germline CDR1 is MGHRA and CDR2 YSYEKL.

The rearrangement uses TRBV20-1 and TRBJ1-6; unclear D gene. Germline CDR1 is DFQATT and CDR2 is SNEGSKA (reference sequence). This CDR3 region has 14 residues. Trimming removed 6 bases from V and 8 bases from J, with 17 bases in between. The CDR3 region has the DNA TGCAGTGCCTCCCTGGGAGGGAATCATTCACCCCTCCACTTT. This translates into CSASLGGNHSPLHF.

The chain links TRBV7-2 to TRBJ2-1; perhaps D is TRBD1 or TRBD2 (5 bases each). Germline V gene data show CDR1 as SGHTA and CDR2 as FQGNSA. This CDR3 is 15 amino acids long. Trimming removed 4 bases at V and 10 bases at J, with 20 bases between. The CDR3 DNA sequence: TGTGCCAGCAGCTCCTCCTTGGGGGATTCACGCGAGCAGTTCTTC. Its protein product is CASSSSLGDSREQFF. The variable domain in full, with the rest retrieved from reference TRBV7-2 and TRBJ2-1, is GAGVSQSPSNKVTEKGKDVELRCDPISGHTALYWYRQSLGQGLEFLIYFQGNSAPDKSGLPSDRFSAERTGGSVSTLTIQRTQQEDSAVYLCASSSSLGDSREQFFGPGTRLTVL.

V and J are TRBV27 and TRBJ2-7; D unresolved. V lost 8 bases and J lost 0, with 14 bases in between. There are 14 residues in the CDR3. CDR1 and CDR2 (germline): MNHEY, SMNVEV (reference sequence). The CDR3 DNA sequence: TGTGCCAGCGCCGACCCCCTAAGCTCCTACGAGCAGTACTTC. This codes for CASADPLSSYEQYF.

V and J are TRBV19 and TRBJ2-7, with 8 positions matching TRBD1. The CDR3 loop spans 12 amino acids. Germline CDR1 and CDR2: LNHDA and SQIVND (reference sequence). J gave up 4 bases and V 5 bases, and 1 base lay outside the gene matches. The CDR3 reads CASSGDRYEQYF. The CDR3 DNA follows: TGTGCCAGTAGTGGGGACAGGTACGAGCAGTACTTC.

On this clonotype itself: An end of the junction differs from the germline gene, which may be a read error. The rearrangement uses TRBV4-1 and TRBJ1-2; no firm D call. The CDR3 has 11 residues. Germline V CDR1 and CDR2: MGHRA, YSYEKL. CDR3 protein: CASSQDDGYIF. The CDR3 region has the DNA TGCGCCAGCAGCCAAGATGACGGCTACATCTTC.

The chain combines TRBV11-1 with TRBJ2-7; 8 bases fit TRBD2. Trimming removed 2 bases from V and 5 bases from J; junction bases left unmatched: 8. Per the germline V gene, CDR1 is SGHAT and CDR2 is FQDESV (reference sequence). The length of the CDR3 is 15 residues. The CDR3 coding sequence is TGTGCCAGCAGCTTACCTGAGCGGGGGAGAAACGAGCAGTACTTC. This translates into CASSLPERGRNEQYF.